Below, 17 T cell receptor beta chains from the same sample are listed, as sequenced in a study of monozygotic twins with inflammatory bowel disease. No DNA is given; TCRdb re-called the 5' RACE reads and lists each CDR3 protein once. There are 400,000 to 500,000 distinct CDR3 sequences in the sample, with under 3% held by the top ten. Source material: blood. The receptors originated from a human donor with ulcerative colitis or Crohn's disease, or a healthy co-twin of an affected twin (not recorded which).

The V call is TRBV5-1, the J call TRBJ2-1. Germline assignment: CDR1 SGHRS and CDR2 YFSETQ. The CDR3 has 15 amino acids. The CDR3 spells CASSLSPNWNNEQFF.

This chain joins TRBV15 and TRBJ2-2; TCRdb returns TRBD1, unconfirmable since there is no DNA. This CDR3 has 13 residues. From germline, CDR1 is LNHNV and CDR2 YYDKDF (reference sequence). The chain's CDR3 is CATSGTGTGELFF.

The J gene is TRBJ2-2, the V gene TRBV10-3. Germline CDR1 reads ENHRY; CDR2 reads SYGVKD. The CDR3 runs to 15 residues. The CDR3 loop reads CAISGGQGGSGELFF.

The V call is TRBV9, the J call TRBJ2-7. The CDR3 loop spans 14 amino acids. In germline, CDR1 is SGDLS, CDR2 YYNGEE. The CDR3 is CASSVHDRVYEQYF.

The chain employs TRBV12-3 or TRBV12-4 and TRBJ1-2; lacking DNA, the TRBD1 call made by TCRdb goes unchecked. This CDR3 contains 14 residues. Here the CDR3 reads CASSLGRGGYGYTF.

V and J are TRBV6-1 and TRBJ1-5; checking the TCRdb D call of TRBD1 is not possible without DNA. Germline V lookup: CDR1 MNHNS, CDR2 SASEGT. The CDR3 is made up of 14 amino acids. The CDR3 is CASSPDRGAQPQHF.

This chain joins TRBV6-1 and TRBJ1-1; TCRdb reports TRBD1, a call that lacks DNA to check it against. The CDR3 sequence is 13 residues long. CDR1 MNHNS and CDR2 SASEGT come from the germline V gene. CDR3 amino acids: CASSVGGYTEAFF.

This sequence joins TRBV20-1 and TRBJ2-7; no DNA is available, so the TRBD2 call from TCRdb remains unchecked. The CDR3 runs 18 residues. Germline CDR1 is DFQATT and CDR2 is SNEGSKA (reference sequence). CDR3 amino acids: CSARDPHGTRTALYEQYF.

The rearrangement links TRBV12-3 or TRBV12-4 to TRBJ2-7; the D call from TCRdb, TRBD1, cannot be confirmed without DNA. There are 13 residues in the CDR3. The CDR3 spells CASSPGVPYEQYF.

CDR3 residues: CASSLPQTATNEKLFF. The rearrangement links TRBV12-3 or TRBV12-4 to TRBJ1-4; the TCRdb D gene call, TRBD1, has no DNA to confirm it. This CDR3 spans 16 amino acids.

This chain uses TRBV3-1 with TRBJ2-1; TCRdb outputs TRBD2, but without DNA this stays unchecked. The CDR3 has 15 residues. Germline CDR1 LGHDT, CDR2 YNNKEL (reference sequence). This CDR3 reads CASSHGTSGGSEQFF.

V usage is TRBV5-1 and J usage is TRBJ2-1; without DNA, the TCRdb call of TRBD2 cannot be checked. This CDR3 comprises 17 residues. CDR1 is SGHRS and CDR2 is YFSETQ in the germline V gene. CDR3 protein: CASSFTFSGSPYNEQFF.

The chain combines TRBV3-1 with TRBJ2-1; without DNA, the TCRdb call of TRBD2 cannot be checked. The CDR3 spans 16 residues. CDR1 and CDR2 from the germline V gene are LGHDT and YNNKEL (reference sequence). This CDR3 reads CASSQVLAGVGNEQFF.

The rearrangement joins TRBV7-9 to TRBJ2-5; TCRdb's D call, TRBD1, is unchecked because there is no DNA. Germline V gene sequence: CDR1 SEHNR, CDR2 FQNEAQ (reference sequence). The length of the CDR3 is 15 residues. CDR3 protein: CASSFPGSVQETQYF.

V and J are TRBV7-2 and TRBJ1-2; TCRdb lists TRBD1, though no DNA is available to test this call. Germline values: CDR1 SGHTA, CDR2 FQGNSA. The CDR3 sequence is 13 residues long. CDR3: CASSLGNRDGYTF. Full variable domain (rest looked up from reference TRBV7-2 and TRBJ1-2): GAGVSQSPSNKVTEKGKDVELRCDPISGHTALYWYRQSLGQGLEFLIYFQGNSAPDKSGLPSDRFSAERTGGSVSTLTIQRTQQEDSAVYLCASSLGNRDGYTFGSGTRLTVV.

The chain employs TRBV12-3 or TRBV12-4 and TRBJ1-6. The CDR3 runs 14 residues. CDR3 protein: CASSLSGRDSPLHF.

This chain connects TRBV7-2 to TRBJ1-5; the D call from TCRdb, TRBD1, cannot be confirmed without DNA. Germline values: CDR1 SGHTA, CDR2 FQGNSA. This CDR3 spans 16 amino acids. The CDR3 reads CASSLAAQPGDQPQHF.